The 12 T cell receptor beta chains below come from one sample, sequenced in a study of OX40 agonist ivuxolimab in advanced cancers. The repertoire was sequenced with immunoSEQ multiplex PCR; TCRdb's copy has only in-frame clones and lacks some. The sample records roughly 64,000 clones, 84% being singletons. Here the sequenced sample was CD4+ or CD8+ T cells sorted from blood, taken in a trial of the OX40 agonist ivuxolimab. These receptors came from an adult with an advanced solid tumor such as melanoma, head and neck, liver or kidney cancer.

The CDR3 loop is CASSPGFQRANQETQYF. As DNA, the CDR3 is TGTGCCAGCAGCCCAGGATTCCAGAGGGCTAACCAAGAGACCCAGTACTTC. The gene calls are TRBV7-8 and TRBJ2-5; possible D gene TRBD2, 5 bases. The CDR3 length is 17 residues. The V gene lost 5 bases and the J gene lost 0 bases, with 19 bases spanning the gap. Per germline, CDR1 SGHVS and CDR2 FQNEAQ.

CDR3 DNA: TGTGCCAGTAGGGCCTCTAGCGGGAGTCGGGATGAGCAGTTCTTC. Translating it yields CASRASSGSRDEQFF. The V call is TRBV19, the J call TRBJ2-1, with 10 bases that match TRBD2. The germline V gene encodes CDR1 LNHDA and CDR2 SQIVND (reference sequence). The length of the CDR3 is 15 residues. V was clipped by 6 bases and J by 8 bases; unmatched bases: 10.

As DNA, the CDR3 is TGCGCCAGCAGCAGACAGGGAGGGGGTAATTCACCCCTCCACTTT. Translating it yields CASSRQGGGNSPLHF. The chain joins TRBV5-1 to TRBJ1-6; 7 bases agree with TRBD1. V trimming: 4 bases; J trimming: 6 bases; junction bases outside the gene matches: 7. The CDR3 loop spans 15 amino acids. Germline loops: CDR1 SGHRS, CDR2 YFSETQ. Full variable domain (rest looked up from reference TRBV5-1 and TRBJ1-6): KAGVTQTPRYLIKTRGQQVTLSCSPISGHRSVSWYQQTPGQGLQFLFEYFSETQRNKGNFPGRFSGRQFSNSRSEMNVSTLELGDSALYLCASSRQGGGNSPLHFGNGTRLTVT.

The chain couples TRBV9 to TRBJ2-1; D might be TRBD2 (6 bases). There are 15 residues in the CDR3. Germline assignment: CDR1 SGDLS and CDR2 YYNGEE. V was clipped by 0 bases and J by 6 bases, with 13 bases between them. CDR3 in amino acids: CASSVGGDGFNEQFF. The CDR3 nucleotides are TGTGCCAGCAGCGTAGGGGGGGACGGCTTCAATGAGCAGTTCTTC.

The V gene is TRBV7-2, the J gene TRBJ2-7; 7 bases are shared with TRBD2. This CDR3 is 15 amino acids long. Germline lookup yields CDR1 SGHTA and CDR2 FQGNSA. Unmatched junction bases numbered 10, after V lost 4 bases and J lost 4 bases. The CDR3 loop reads CASSSPGEGRYEQYF. CDR3 DNA: TGTGCCAGCAGCTCGCCCGGGGAGGGCAGGTACGAGCAGTACTTC. The variable domain in full, with the rest retrieved from reference TRBV7-2 and TRBJ2-7, is GAGVSQSPSNKVTEKGKDVELRCDPISGHTALYWYRQSLGQGLEFLIYFQGNSAPDKSGLPSDRFSAERTGGSVSTLTIQRTQQEDSAVYLCASSSPGEGRYEQYFGPGTRLTVT.

The rearrangement uses TRBV5-8 and TRBJ2-4; no clear D. V was trimmed by 0 bases and J by 0 bases, leaving 10 bases between them. This CDR3 has 16 amino acids. Germline V gene sequence: CDR1 SGHTS, CDR2 YDEGEE. CDR3 DNA sequence: TGTGCCAGCAGCTTGGTTCAGCGCCTAGCCAAAAACATTCAGTACTTC. Translation: CASSLVQRLAKNIQYF. Looking up the rest from reference TRBV5-8 and TRBJ2-4 gives the full variable domain: EAGVTQSPTHLIKTRGQQATLRCSPISGHTSVYWYQQALGLGLQFLLWYDEGEERNRGNFPPRFSGRQFPNYSSELNVNALELEDSALYLCASSLVQRLAKNIQYFGAGTRLSVL.

This clone has only one observation. The CDR3 sequence: CASSFSSGRAASYEQYF. The CDR3 coding sequence is TGTGCCAGCAGCTTTTCTAGCGGGAGGGCTGCCTCCTACGAGCAGTACTTC. The chain recombines TRBV11-3 with TRBJ2-5; 12 bases are shared with TRBD2. Near its end, the DNA agrees better with TRBJ2-7, so the J call may be wrong. The CDR3 length is 17 residues. Germline V gene sequence: CDR1 SGHNT, CDR2 YENEEA.

This rearrangement joins TRBV5-1 to TRBJ2-2; D is perhaps TRBD1 (5 bases). CDR3 length equals 15 residues. Germline-derived CDR1 and CDR2 are SGHRS and YFSETQ. V lost 2 bases and J lost 2, with 10 bases in between. CDR3 in amino acids: CASSFSQGNTGELFF. In nucleotides, the CDR3 is TGCGCCAGCAGCTTTTCCCAGGGTAACACCGGGGAGCTGTTTTTT.

The CDR3 nucleotides are TGTGCCAGCAGCTTTATCATTAGCGGGAGGAGAGATACGCAGTATTTT. This translates into CASSFIISGRRDTQYF. The chain joins TRBV11-2 to TRBJ2-3; TRBD2 agrees at 10 bases. This CDR3 has 16 residues. Germline values: CDR1 SGHAT, CDR2 FQNNGV. Trimming took 3 bases from V and 5 from J; bases not matched to a gene: 8.

The chain has TRBV6-6 and TRBJ2-5, with D maybe TRBD2 (7 bases). V gave up 6 bases and J gave up 4 bases, with 18 bases separating them. CDR1 and CDR2 (germline): MNHNY, SVGAGI (reference sequence). The CDR3 covers 15 residues. This CDR3 reads CASRTGQGGGETQYF. Written as DNA, the CDR3 is TGTGCCAGCAGAACGGGGCAGGGAGGGGGAGAGACCCAGTACTTC.

This clone was observed once. The CDR3: CATSRSERGVYEQYF. CDR3 in DNA: TGTGCCACCTCGAGGAGCGAGCGGGGGGTCTACGAGCAGTACTTC. The J gene is TRBJ2-7, the V gene TRBV10-3, with 9 positions matching TRBD2. Germline CDR1 reads ENHRY; CDR2 reads SYGVKD. This CDR3 region has 15 residues. V shed 10 bases and J 3 bases; nucleotides not matched to a gene: 13.

This clone was detected only a few times. The V call is TRBV15, the J call TRBJ1-2; D call uncertain. Trimming cost V 4 bases and J 0 bases, with 12 bases left between them. The CDR3 runs 15 residues. Germline V gene sequence: CDR1 LNHNV, CDR2 YYDKDF (reference sequence). CDR3 amino acids: CATSKSTESNYGYTF. CDR3 nucleotides: TGTGCCACCAGCAAGTCCACGGAGTCTAACTATGGCTACACCTTC.